This TCR beta chain appears in the sequencing data of a study of blood T cell repertoires in COVID-19. Assay used: immunoSEQ multiplex PCR; TCRdb lists only in-frame clones, some missing. The sample has 400,000 to 550,000 clones; about 85% are singletons. This CDR3 spans 14 amino acids. CDR1 is LNHDA, CDR2 SQIVND, per germline (reference sequence). Unmatched junction bases numbered 9, after V lost 6 bases and J lost 7 bases. The table lists this clone with a count of one. The chain is built from TRBV19 and TRBJ1-5, with 7 nucleotides matching TRBD1. Sequencing input: PBMCs or T cells enriched from blood (not recorded which). The TCR sequence derives from a woman aged 18-35 years with acute COVID-19. The CDR3 DNA reads as TGTGCCAGTAGAGGGGGGCTAGGGGGCCAGCCCCAGCATTTT. Protein sequence: CASRGGLGGQPQHF.